A selection of T cell receptor beta chains follows, all from one sample in a study of cytomegalovirus exposure and HLA in healthy donors. The assay was immunoSEQ multiplex PCR, and TCRdb's table has in-frame clones only and misses some. The data show some 77,000 clones, more than 75% seen once. Sequenced: PBMCs. The receptor source for this set is a woman aged 50 to 60 in good health and CMV-seropositive. CDR3s include the opening cysteine and the closing phenylalanine or tryptophan. A D gene is named only where the DNA matches it firmly. Some rows have no size entry. The others give once, few or many, or a class for an expanded clone.

V	size	J	D	DNA	CDR3
TRBV7-9	-	TRBJ1-5	-	TGTGCCAGCAGCTTAGGGGGGCTGGATCAGCCCCAGCATTTT	CASSLGGLDQPQHF
TRBV6-5	once	TRBJ2-3	-	TGTGCCACAATTTCCCCGGGGTCAGATACGCAGTATTTT	CATISPGSDTQYF
TRBV5-6	-	TRBJ1-2	-	TGTGCCAGCAGCGAGGCAGGGCGCGGCTACACCTTC	CASSEAGRGYTF
TRBV27	-	TRBJ2-5	TRBD1	TGTGCCAGCAGCTCGGACAGGGGGCAAGAGACCCAGTACTTC	CASSSDRGQETQYF
TRBV2	-	TRBJ1-5	-	TGTGCCAGCACTAAGGGGCTTAGCAATCAGCCCCAGCATTTT	CASTKGLSNQPQHF
TRBV6-1	-	TRBJ2-7	TRBD1	TGTGCCAGCACGCATAAAGGGGGCGAGCGGTACTTC	CASTHKGGERYF
TRBV7-8	-	TRBJ1-6	-	TGTGCCAGCAGCTTAGAATGGCAGGGGAGCTCCTATAATTCACCCCTCCACTTT	CASSLEWQGSSYNSPLHF
TRBV4-2	-	TRBJ2-1	TRBD2	TGTGCCAGCAGCCAAGATCCCGGGACTAGCGCTTACAATGAGCAGTTCTTC	CASSQDPGTSAYNEQFF
TRBV19	-	TRBJ2-1	TRBD2	TGTGCCAGTAGTACGGGACTAGGTGGCGATGAGCAGTTCTTC	CASSTGLGGDEQFF
TRBV5-4	-	TRBJ1-3	TRBD1	TGTGCCAGCAGCACCGGACAGGGGAACACCATATATTTT	CASSTGQGNTIYF
TRBV6-1	few	TRBJ2-7	TRBD1	TGTGCCAGCAGCCCTAGGGGGCAACGGTTCGAGCAGTACTTC	CASSPRGQRFEQYF
TRBV13	-	TRBJ2-1	TRBD1	TGTGCCAGCAGCTTACGGGGGGACAGGGGGCCCTATGAGCAGTTCTTC	CASSLRGDRGPYEQFF